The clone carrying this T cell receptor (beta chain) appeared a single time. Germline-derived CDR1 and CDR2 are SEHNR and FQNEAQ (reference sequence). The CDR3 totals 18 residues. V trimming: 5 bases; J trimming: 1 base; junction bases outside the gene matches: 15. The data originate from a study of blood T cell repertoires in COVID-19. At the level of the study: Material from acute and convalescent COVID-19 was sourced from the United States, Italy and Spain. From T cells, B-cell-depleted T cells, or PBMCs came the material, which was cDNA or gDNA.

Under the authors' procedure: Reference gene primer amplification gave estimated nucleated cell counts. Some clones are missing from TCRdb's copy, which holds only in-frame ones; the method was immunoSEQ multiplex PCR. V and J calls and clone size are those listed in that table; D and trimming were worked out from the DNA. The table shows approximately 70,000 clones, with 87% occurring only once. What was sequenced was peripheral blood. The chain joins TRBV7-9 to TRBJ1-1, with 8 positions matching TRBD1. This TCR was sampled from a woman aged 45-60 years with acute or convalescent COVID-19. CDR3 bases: TGTGCCAGCAGCCCCTTCGGACAGGGTATTAAGAAGAACACTGAAGCTTTCTTT. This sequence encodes CASSPFGQGIKKNTEAFF.